This paragraph covers one T cell receptor (beta chain) sequence. The CDR3 runs 15 residues. With 4 bases removed from V and 4 bases from J, the gap between germline ends came to 14 bases. Germline V gene data show CDR1 as SGHRS and CDR2 as YFSETQ. The sample belongs to a study of blood T cell repertoires in COVID-19. Study background: Samples taken during acute and convalescent COVID-19 were collected in the United States, Italy and Spain.

In the original workflow: For nucleated cells, counts were estimated from reference gene primer amplification. This table comes from immunoSEQ multiplex PCR, and its TCRdb copy is limited to in-frame clones, with some not included. V, J and clone size are taken as reported in that table, and D and trimming were inferred from the DNA itself. The sample has about 150,000 clones, 75% to 90% seen once. The sample comprised peripheral blood. This TCR was sampled from a woman aged 55-69 years with active or convalescent COVID-19. This chain uses TRBV5-1 with TRBJ1-4; the D gene is possibly TRBD1 (5 bases). The CDR3, as DNA: TGCGCCAGCAGCAGCGGGGCGACAGTTAATGAAAAACTGTTTTTT. It codes for CASSSGATVNEKLFF.